The source of this TCR beta chain is a study of regulatory T cells in long-lasting Graves disease. Overall study findings and caveats: Repertoires from persistent disease leaned toward TRBV28, TRBJ1-2 and TRBJ2-5. Relative to newly diagnosed Graves' patients, persistent ones had lower TCR diversity.

The CDR3 is made up of 13 amino acids. Deletions cut 0 bases from V and 7 bases from J, with 9 bases between. The V gene's germline CDR1 is SNHLY and CDR2 FYNNEI. Through Arm-PCR of CDR3 regions and iRepertoire HTBI primers, TCR beta libraries were built. TCRdb reanalysed the multiplex PCR reads using MiXCR and keeps one entry per CDR3 protein. Here the sample spans approximately 440,000 distinct CDR3 sequences, roughly 17% being singletons. Described time point: newly diagnosed GD, antithyroid drugs for less than 3 months. Isolated PBMC RNA provided the starting material for the TCR library. This clonotype came up many times. Its matching antigen is unknown. These same data were also listed under a study on T cells in Graves' hyperthyroidism and ophthalmopathy. That report adds: First-round RT-PCR targeting the TCR CDR3 was performed with the HTBI primer set. Ophthalmopathy, as predicted by the model, came a median roughly 6.8 months after the prediction.

The source is a man aged 40-49 years with Graves disease. The specimen was peripheral blood mononuclear cells (PBMCs), collected at new diagnosis, from a patient treated with antithyroid drugs. The chain uses TRBV2 and TRBJ1-1, with D tentatively TRBD1 (5 bases). The DNA for the CDR3 is TGTGCCAGCAGTGAAGCGCGGGGGGGTGAAGCTTTCTTT. Amino acid sequence: CASSEARGGEAFF.